This TCR beta chain was captured in a study of blood T cell repertoires in COVID-19. Study at large: PBMCs, B-cell-depleted T cells, or T cells provided the cDNA or gDNA that made up the material.

The germline V gene encodes CDR1 MNHEY and CDR2 SMNVEV (reference sequence). This CDR3 comprises 14 residues. V lost 5 bases to trimming and J lost 5 bases; unmatched junction nucleotides: 6. Per the study methods: It was from reference gene primer amplification that nucleated cell counts were estimated. Profiling relied on immunoSEQ multiplex PCR, and the TCRdb table lists in-frame clones only, not all of them. V and J calls and clone size are copied from that table; D and trimming were computed from the DNA. The table has about 100,000 clones, approximately 90% seen once. This clone occurred once. This TCR came from a human donor with active COVID-19. The donor label of this sample is uncertain. Sequenced: peripheral blood. This chain uses TRBV27 with TRBJ2-5; TRBD1 agrees at 9 bases. The CDR3 coding sequence is TGTGCCAGCAGTCGGGGACAGGGCAAGGAGACCCAGTACTTC. As protein: CASSRGQGKETQYF.